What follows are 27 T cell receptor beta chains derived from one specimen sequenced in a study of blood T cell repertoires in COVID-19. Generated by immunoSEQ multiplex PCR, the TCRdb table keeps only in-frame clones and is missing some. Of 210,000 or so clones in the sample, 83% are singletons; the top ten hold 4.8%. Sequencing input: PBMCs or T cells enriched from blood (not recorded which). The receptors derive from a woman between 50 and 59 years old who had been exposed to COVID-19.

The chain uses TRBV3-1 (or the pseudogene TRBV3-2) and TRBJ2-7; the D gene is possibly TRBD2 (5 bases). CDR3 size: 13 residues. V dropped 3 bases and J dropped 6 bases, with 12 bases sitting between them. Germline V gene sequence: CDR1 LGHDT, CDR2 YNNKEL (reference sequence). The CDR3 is CASSQMRAGEQYF. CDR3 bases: TGTGCCAGCAGCCAGATGAGGGCTGGCGAGCAGTACTTC.

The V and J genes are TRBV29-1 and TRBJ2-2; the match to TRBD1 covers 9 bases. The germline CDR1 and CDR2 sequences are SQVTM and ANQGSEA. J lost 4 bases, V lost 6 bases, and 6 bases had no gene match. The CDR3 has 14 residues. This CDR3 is CSVSQTGGTGELFF. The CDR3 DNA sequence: TGCAGCGTGTCCCAGACAGGGGGCACCGGGGAGCTGTTTTTT.

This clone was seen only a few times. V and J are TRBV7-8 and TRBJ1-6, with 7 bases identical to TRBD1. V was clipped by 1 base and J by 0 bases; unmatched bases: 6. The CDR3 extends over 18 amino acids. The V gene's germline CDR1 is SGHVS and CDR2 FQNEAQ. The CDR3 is CASSLVSRTGSYNSPLHF. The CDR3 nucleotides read TGTGCCAGCAGCTTAGTATCGCGGACAGGCTCCTATAATTCACCCCTCCACTTT. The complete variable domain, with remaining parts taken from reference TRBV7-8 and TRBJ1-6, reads GAGVSQSPRYKVAKRGQDVALRCDPISGHVSLFWYQQALGQGPEFLTYFQNEAQLDKSGLPSDRFFAERPEGSVSTLKIQRTQQEDSAVYLCASSLVSRTGSYNSPLHFGNGTRLTVT.

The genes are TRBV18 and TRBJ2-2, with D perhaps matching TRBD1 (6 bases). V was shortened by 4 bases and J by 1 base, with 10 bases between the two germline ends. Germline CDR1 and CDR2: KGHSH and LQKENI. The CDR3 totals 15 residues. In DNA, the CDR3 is TGTGCCAGCTCACGAGGGGGAAGGAACACCGGGGAGCTGTTTTTT. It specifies CASSRGGRNTGELFF.

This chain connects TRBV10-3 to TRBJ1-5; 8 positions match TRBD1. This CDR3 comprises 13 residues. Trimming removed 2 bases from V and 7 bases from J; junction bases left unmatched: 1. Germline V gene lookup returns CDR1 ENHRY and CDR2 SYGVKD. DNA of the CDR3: TGTGCCATCAGTGAGACAGGGGGACAGCCCCAGCATTTT. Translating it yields CAISETGGQPQHF.

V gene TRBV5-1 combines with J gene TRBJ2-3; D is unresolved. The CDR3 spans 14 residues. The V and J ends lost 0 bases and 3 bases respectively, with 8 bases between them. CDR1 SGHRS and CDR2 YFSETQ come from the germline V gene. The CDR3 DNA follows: TGCGCCAGCAGCTTGGGGCCAGCGACAGATACGCAGTATTTT. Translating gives CASSLGPATDTQYF.

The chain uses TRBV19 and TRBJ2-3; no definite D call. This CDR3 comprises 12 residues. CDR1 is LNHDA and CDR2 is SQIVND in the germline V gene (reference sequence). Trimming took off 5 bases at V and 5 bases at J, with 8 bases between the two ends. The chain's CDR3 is CASSRLGDTQYF. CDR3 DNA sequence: TGTGCCAGTAGTCGACTTGGAGATACGCAGTATTTT.

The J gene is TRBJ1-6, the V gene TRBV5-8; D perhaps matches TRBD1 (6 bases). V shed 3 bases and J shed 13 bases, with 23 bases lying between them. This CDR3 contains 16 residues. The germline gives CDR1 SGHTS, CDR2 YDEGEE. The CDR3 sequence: CASSSYREWAIQPLHF. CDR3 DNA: TGTGCCAGCAGCTCTTACAGGGAATGGGCAATTCAGCCCCTCCACTTT.

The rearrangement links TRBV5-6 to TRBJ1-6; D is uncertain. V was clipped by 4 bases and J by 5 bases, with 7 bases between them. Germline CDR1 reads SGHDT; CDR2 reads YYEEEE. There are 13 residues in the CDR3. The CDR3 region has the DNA TGTGCCAGCAGCACCTATGATAATTCACCCCTCCACTTT. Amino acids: CASSTYDNSPLHF.

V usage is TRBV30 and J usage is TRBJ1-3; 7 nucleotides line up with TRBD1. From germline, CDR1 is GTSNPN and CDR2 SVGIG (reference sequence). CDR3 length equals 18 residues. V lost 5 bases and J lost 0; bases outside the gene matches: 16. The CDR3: CAWALGGQAVLSGNTIYF. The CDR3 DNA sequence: TGTGCCTGGGCCTTGGGAGGACAGGCGGTCCTCTCTGGAAACACCATATATTTT.

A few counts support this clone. The CDR3 loop is CASSLSGRQLNEKLFF. CDR3 DNA sequence: TGTGCCAGCAGCTTATCCGGGCGACAGTTAAATGAAAAACTGTTTTTT. The chain joins TRBV7-8 to TRBJ1-4; weak D call: TRBD1 (5 bases). V lost 2 bases, J lost 5 bases, and 15 bases lay in between. Germline assignment: CDR1 SGHVS and CDR2 FQNEAQ. This CDR3 has 16 amino acids. The full variable domain, in which reference TRBV7-8 and TRBJ1-4 provide the parts outside the CDR3, is GAGVSQSPRYKVAKRGQDVALRCDPISGHVSLFWYQQALGQGPEFLTYFQNEAQLDKSGLPSDRFFAERPEGSVSTLKIQRTQQEDSAVYLCASSLSGRQLNEKLFFGSGTQLSVL.

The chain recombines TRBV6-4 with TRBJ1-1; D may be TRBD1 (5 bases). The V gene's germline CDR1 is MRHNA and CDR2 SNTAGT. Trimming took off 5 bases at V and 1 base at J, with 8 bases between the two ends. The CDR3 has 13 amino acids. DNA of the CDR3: TGTGCCAGCAGTCAAGACAGGAACACTGAAGCTTTCTTT. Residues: CASSQDRNTEAFF.

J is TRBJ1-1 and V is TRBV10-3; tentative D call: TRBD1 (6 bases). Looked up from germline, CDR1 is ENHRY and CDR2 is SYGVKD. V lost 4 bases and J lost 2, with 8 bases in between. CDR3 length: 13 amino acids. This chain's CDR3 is CAISGTVNTEAFF. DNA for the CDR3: TGTGCCATCAGTGGGACAGTAAACACTGAAGCTTTCTTT.

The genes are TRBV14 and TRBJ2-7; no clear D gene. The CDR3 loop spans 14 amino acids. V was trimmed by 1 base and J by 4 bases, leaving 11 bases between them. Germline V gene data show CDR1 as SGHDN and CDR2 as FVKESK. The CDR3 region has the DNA TGTGCCAGCAGCCAAGGACATAGTCGTTACGAGCAGTACTTC. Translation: CASSQGHSRYEQYF.

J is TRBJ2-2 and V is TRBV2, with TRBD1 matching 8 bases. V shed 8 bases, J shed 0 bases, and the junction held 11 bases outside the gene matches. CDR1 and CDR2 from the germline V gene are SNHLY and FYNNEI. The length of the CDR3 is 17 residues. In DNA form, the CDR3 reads TGTGCCAGCCAGACTTTAAAGACAGGGGCGAACACCGGGGAGCTGTTTTTT. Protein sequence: CASQTLKTGANTGELFF.

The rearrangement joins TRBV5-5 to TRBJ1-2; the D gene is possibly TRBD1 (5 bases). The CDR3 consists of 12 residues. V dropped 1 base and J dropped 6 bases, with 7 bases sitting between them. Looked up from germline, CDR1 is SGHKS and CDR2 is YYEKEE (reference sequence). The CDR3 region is CASSLKGNGYTF. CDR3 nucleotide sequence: TGTGCCAGCAGCTTGAAGGGGAATGGCTACACCTTC.

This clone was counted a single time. CDR3: CASSVMGGTGYTF. CDR3 nucleotide sequence: TGTGCCAGCAGCGTAATGGGGGGGACTGGCTACACCTTC. V and J are TRBV9 and TRBJ1-2, with a weak D call TRBD1 (5 bases). Germline CDR1 reads SGDLS; CDR2 reads YYNGEE. CDR3 length equals 13 residues. V gave up 1 base and J gave up 7 bases, with 11 bases separating them.

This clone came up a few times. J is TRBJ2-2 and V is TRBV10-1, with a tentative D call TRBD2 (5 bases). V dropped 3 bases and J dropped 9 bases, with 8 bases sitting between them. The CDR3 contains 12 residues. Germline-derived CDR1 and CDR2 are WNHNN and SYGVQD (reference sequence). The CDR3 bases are TGCGCCAGCAGTGAAGGGAGCCGGGAGCTGTTTTTT. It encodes CASSEGSRELFF.

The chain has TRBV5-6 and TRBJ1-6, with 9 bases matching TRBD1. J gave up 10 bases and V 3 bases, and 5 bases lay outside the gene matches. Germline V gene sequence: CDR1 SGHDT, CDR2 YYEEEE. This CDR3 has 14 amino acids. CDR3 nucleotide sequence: TGTGCCAGCAGCTCTGGGACAGGGAGCTCACCCCTCCACTTT. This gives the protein CASSSGTGSSPLHF.

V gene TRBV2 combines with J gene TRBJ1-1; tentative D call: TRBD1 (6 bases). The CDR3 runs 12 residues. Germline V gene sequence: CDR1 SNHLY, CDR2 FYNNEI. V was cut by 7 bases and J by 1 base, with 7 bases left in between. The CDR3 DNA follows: TGTGCCAGCACGACAGGGAACACTGAAGCTTTCTTT. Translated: CASTTGNTEAFF.

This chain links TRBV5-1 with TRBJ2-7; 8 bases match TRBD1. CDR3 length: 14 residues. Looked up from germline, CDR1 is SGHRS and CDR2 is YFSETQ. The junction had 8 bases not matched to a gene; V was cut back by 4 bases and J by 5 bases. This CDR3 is CASSQRTGSNEQYF. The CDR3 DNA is TGCGCCAGCAGCCAAAGGACAGGGTCGAACGAGCAGTACTTC.

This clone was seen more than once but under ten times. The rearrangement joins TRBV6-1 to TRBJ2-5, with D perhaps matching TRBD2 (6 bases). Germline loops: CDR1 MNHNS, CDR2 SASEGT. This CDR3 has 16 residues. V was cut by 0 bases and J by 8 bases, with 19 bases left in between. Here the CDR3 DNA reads TGTGCCAGCAGTGAAGCTGCGGGGCACGGGACCTTAACCCAGTACTTC. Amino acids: CASSEAAGHGTLTQYF.

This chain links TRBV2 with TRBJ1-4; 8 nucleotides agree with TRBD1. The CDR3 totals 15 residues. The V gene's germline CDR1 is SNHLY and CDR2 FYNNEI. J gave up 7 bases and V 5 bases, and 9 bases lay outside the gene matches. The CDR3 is CASSPMRTGIEKLFF. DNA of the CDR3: TGTGCCAGCAGTCCGATGAGGACAGGGATTGAAAAACTGTTTTTT.

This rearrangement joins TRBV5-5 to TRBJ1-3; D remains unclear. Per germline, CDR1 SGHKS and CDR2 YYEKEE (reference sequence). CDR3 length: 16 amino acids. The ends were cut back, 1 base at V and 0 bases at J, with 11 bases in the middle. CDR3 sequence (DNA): TGTGCCAGCAGCTTGCAGCCTAGTAACTCTGGAAACACCATATATTTT. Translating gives CASSLQPSNSGNTIYF.

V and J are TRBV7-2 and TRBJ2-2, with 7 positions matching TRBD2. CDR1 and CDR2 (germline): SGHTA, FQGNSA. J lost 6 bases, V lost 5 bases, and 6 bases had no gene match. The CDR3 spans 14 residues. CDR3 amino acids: CASSRDYQAGELFF. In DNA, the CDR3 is TGTGCCAGCAGCCGGGACTATCAAGCCGGGGAGCTGTTTTTT.

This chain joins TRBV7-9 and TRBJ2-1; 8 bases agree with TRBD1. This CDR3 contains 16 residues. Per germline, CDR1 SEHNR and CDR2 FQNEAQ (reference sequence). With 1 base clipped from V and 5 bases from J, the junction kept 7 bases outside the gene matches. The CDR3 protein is CASSLVSGTGNNEQFF. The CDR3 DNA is TGTGCCAGCAGCTTAGTCTCCGGGACAGGTAACAATGAGCAGTTCTTC. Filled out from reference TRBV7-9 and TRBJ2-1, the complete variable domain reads DTGVSQNPRHKITKRGQNVTFRCDPISEHNRLYWYRQTLGQGPEFLTYFQNEAQLEKSRLLSDRFSAERPKGSFSTLEIQRTEQGDSAMYLCASSLVSGTGNNEQFFGPGTRLTVL.

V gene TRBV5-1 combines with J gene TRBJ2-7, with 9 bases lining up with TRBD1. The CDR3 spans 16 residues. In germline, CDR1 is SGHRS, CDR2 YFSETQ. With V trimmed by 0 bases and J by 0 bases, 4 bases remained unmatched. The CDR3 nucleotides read TGCGCCAGCAGCTTGGCACAGGGGGCCAGCTCCTACGAGCAGTACTTC. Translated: CASSLAQGASSYEQYF. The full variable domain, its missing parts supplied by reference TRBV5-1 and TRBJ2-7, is KAGVTQTPRYLIKTRGQQVTLSCSPISGHRSVSWYQQTPGQGLQFLFEYFSETQRNKGNFPGRFSGRQFSNSRSEMNVSTLELGDSALYLCASSLAQGASSYEQYFGPGTRLTVT.